This entry concerns a single TCR beta chain. This record comes from a study of blood T cell repertoires in COVID-19. Study overall: Spain, Italy and the United States supplied samples that represented acute and convalescent COVID-19.

In the source study's methods: Amplified reference gene primers provided the basis for estimating nucleated cell counts. Produced via immunoSEQ multiplex PCR; TCRdb's table is partial and in-frame only. The V and J calls and clone size come from that table; D and trimming were worked out from the DNA. This table has 250,000 to 300,000 clones, 75% to 90% appearing once. CDR1 and CDR2 (germline): SGHTA, FQGNSA. CDR3 length equals 14 residues. The V gene end was trimmed by 1 base and the J gene end by 7 bases; junction bases not matched to a gene: 6. The sample comprised peripheral blood. This chain connects TRBV7-2 to TRBJ2-5, with 7 bases lining up with TRBD1. This clonotype originated in a woman in her sixties or seventies with acute or convalescent COVID-19. CDR3 in amino acids: CASSLGGAGGTQYF. Written as DNA, the CDR3 is TGTGCCAGCAGCTTAGGAGGGGCAGGGGGGACCCAGTACTTC.